This T cell receptor (beta chain) was sequenced during a study of T cell changes during pregnancy in multiple sclerosis. The germline V gene encodes CDR1 SEHNR and CDR2 FQNEAQ (reference sequence). V lost 5 bases and J lost 1; bases outside the gene matches: 3. This CDR3 comprises 17 residues. Sequencing was performed with immunoSEQ multiplex PCR; in TCRdb, only in-frame clones are kept and a portion is missing. The table has tens of thousands of clones, 65% to 90% seen once. The TCR comes from a female donor in good health, enrolled as a control in a pregnancy study. This chain links TRBV7-9 with TRBJ2-3; TRBD2 aligns across 16 bases. The material sequenced was CD4+ T cells from peripheral blood mononuclear cells, taken in the first trimester of pregnancy. CDR3 amino acids: CASSPGLAGGGTDTQYF. CDR3 coding DNA: TGTGCCAGCAGCCCGGGACTAGCGGGGGGGGGCACAGATACGCAGTATTTT.